Included here is one TCR beta chain sequence, with context. This clonotype has ten or more counts. There is no known antigen for this receptor. Per-base quality was not reported, and no clone a single base away is much larger than it. This specimen belongs to a study of T cell repertoires in cytomegalovirus infection (dated by TCRdb to the late 2010s). For the wider study: Donor HLA type was relevant to the analysis, because carriage of CMV infection together with the matching HLA type was indicated by public TCR beta signatures. Results and caveats for the whole study, not just this receptor: The ex vivo response was dominated by HLA-C-restricted CMV-specific TCR beta clonotypes, which also provided the single most frequent clonotype in two of eight donors. Carriers of CMV infection plus the relevant HLA type were discriminated by the cumulative frequency of public TCR beta family members in the study cohort and in an independent approximately 360-donor cohort.

Sequencing was performed on an Illumina HiSeq 1500. TCRdb's own reprocessing of the public reads used fastp at Q25 and MiXCR and kept productive beta chains. Every distinct CDR3 protein forms one entry, paired with its most common genes and DNA. Counted in this sample were 200,000 to 300,000 distinct CDR3 sequences; 5% to 8.5% of them appeared once. The ten top clones hold around 6.9% of the sample. The clonotype comes from a human donor in good health (CMV status not recorded). Some clones in this sample may be carry-over from other donors' samples. Sequenced material: PBMCs.

The DNA sequence is TGTGCCAGCAGCTTTTACAACACTGAAGCTTTCTTT. Protein translation: CASSFYNTEAFF. The chain links TRBV7-8 with TRBJ1-1, with the D gene uncertain. From the germline V gene, CDR1 is SGHVS and CDR2 is FQNEAQ. Deletion took 3 bases off V and 2 bases off J, with a span of 4 bases between the germline ends. Inclusive of the bounding cysteine and phenylalanine, the CDR3 is 12 residues long. Kept here is only the CDR3 DNA, which spans 36 bases and is read in frame from base 1.